Listed below are T cell receptor beta chains from one sample, sequenced in a study of blood T cell repertoires in COVID-19. Sequencing was performed with immunoSEQ multiplex PCR; in TCRdb, only in-frame clones are kept and a portion is missing. The table lists under 120,000 clones, more than 75% of them singletons. Input material: peripheral blood. Receptors originate from a human donor in a cohort sampled during active COVID-19. The CDR3 runs from the conserved cysteine through the conserved F or W. Fields, in order: CDR3 DNA, CDR3 protein, J gene, D gene, clone size, V gene. The D gene is left open where the match is weak. Clone size is not always given. Where it is, it says once, few, many or a class for expanded clones.

cdr3_nt: TGTGCCAGCACGGTGGACAGGGCAAGAGGCTACACCTTC; cdr3_aa: CASTVDRARGYTF; j_call: TRBJ1-2; d_call: TRBD1; clone_size: -; v_call: TRBV28
cdr3_nt: TGTGCCAGCAGCCTAGTAGCGGGGGCGAACACCGGGGAGCTGTTTTTT; cdr3_aa: CASSLVAGANTGELFF; j_call: TRBJ2-2; d_call: TRBD2; clone_size: -; v_call: TRBV3-1/TRBV3-2
cdr3_nt: TGCGCCAGCAGTGAGGGCCCGAGGAGCAAAAACACTGAAGCTTTCTTT; cdr3_aa: CASSEGPRSKNTEAFF; j_call: TRBJ1-1; d_call: -; clone_size: -; v_call: TRBV10-1
cdr3_nt: TGTGCCAGCACAGGGCACAATCAGCCCCAGCATTTT; cdr3_aa: CASTGHNQPQHF; j_call: TRBJ1-5; d_call: -; clone_size: -; v_call: TRBV6-6
cdr3_nt: TGCGCCAGCAGCCTCTCAATGGACAGCACCGGGGAGCTGTTTTTT; cdr3_aa: CASSLSMDSTGELFF; j_call: TRBJ2-2; d_call: -; clone_size: -; v_call: TRBV4-1
cdr3_nt: TGTGCCAGCAGTGCGACGCAGGGGATAAATTCACCCCTCCACTTT; cdr3_aa: CASSATQGINSPLHF; j_call: TRBJ1-6; d_call: -; clone_size: -; v_call: TRBV2
cdr3_nt: TGTGCCATCACCCCAGGGCAGGCCACAGATACGCAGTATTTT; cdr3_aa: CAITPGQATDTQYF; j_call: TRBJ2-3; d_call: -; clone_size: -; v_call: TRBV10-3
cdr3_nt: TGTGCCAGCAGCTCCTCGGGACAGGGGGCGCGGGACGAGCAGTACTTC; cdr3_aa: CASSSSGQGARDEQYF; j_call: TRBJ2-7; d_call: TRBD1; clone_size: -; v_call: TRBV5-7
cdr3_nt: TGTGCCAGCAGTACGGGACTAGCGGGGGGCCCCTACGAGCAGTACTTC; cdr3_aa: CASSTGLAGGPYEQYF; j_call: TRBJ2-7; d_call: TRBD2; clone_size: -; v_call: TRBV6-2/TRBV6-3
cdr3_nt: TGTGCCAGCAGCCAGACAGGGGGCGGAAATGAGCAGTTCTTC; cdr3_aa: CASSQTGGGNEQFF; j_call: TRBJ2-1; d_call: TRBD1; clone_size: -; v_call: TRBV6-6
cdr3_nt: TGTGCCAGCATTGGCAGTAGCACAGATACGCAGTATTTT; cdr3_aa: CASIGSSTDTQYF; j_call: TRBJ2-3; d_call: -; clone_size: once; v_call: TRBV6-5
cdr3_nt: TGCGCCAGCAGCAGGGACTCTACTCAAGAGACCCAGTACTTC; cdr3_aa: CASSRDSTQETQYF; j_call: TRBJ2-5; d_call: -; clone_size: -; v_call: TRBV5-1
cdr3_nt: TGTGCCAGCAGCTTAAAGCGGGGGGGCCCCTACAATGAGCAGTTCTTC; cdr3_aa: CASSLKRGGPYNEQFF; j_call: TRBJ2-1; d_call: TRBD2; clone_size: -; v_call: TRBV5-6
cdr3_nt: TGTGCCAGCAGCTATAATCGGGATGGCTACACCTTC; cdr3_aa: CASSYNRDGYTF; j_call: TRBJ1-2; d_call: -; clone_size: -; v_call: TRBV6-2/TRBV6-3
cdr3_nt: TGCGCCAGCAGCTTGGTCGCAGCGACCTACGAGCAGTACTTC; cdr3_aa: CASSLVAATYEQYF; j_call: TRBJ2-7; d_call: -; clone_size: once; v_call: TRBV5-1
cdr3_nt: TGTGCCAGCAGTGGAGCCCCCTCCTACAATGAGCAGTTCTTC; cdr3_aa: CASSGAPSYNEQFF; j_call: TRBJ2-1; d_call: -; clone_size: few; v_call: TRBV25-1
cdr3_nt: TGTGCCACCAGTGATTCTAGGACAGCCCAAGAGACCCAGTACTTC; cdr3_aa: CATSDSRTAQETQYF; j_call: TRBJ2-5; d_call: -; clone_size: -; v_call: TRBV24-1
cdr3_nt: TGTGCCAGCAGTTACCCTGAGAGACAAGAGACCCAGTACTTC; cdr3_aa: CASSYPERQETQYF; j_call: TRBJ2-5; d_call: -; clone_size: -; v_call: TRBV6-6
cdr3_nt: TGTGCCAGCTCACCGGGACAGACCTACGAGCAGTACTTC; cdr3_aa: CASSPGQTYEQYF; j_call: TRBJ2-7; d_call: TRBD1; clone_size: -; v_call: TRBV18
cdr3_nt: TGCGCCAGCAGCCAAGATCGAAGGCTCGGGATCGGGGAGCTGTTTTTT; cdr3_aa: CASSQDRRLGIGELFF; j_call: TRBJ2-2; d_call: -; clone_size: once; v_call: TRBV4-3